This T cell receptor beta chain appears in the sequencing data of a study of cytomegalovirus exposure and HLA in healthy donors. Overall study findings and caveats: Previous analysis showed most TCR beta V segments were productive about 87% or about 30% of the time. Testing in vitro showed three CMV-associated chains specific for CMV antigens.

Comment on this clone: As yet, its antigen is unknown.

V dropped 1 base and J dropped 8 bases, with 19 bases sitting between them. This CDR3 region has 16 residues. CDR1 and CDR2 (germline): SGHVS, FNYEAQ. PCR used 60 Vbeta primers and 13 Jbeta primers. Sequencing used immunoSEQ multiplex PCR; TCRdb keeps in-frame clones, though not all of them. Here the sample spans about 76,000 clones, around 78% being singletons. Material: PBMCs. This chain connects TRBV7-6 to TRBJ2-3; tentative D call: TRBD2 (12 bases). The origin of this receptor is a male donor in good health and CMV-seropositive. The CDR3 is CASSLGTSGTGGTQYF. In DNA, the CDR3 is TGTGCCAGCAGCTTAGGGACTAGCGGGACAGGGGGTACGCAGTATTTT.